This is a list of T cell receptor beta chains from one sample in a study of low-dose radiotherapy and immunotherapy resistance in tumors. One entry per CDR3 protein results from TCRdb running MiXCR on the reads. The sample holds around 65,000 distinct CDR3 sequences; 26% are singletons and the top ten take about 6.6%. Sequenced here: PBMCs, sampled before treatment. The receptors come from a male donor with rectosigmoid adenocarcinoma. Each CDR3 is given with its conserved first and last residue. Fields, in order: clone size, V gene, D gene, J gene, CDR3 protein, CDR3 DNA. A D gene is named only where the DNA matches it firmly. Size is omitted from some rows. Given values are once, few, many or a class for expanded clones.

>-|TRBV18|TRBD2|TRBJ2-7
CASSPATSGSHEQYF
TGTGCCAGCTCACCGGCGACTAGCGGGAGCCACGAGCAGTACTTC
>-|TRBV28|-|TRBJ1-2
CASSPWGYLTNYGYTF
TGTGCCAGCAGTCCATGGGGGTATCTGACTAACTATGGCTACACCTTC
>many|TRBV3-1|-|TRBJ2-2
CASSRELGQNTGELFF
TGTGCCAGCAGCCGAGAGCTGGGACAAAACACCGGGGAGCTGTTTTTT
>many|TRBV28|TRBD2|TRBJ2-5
CASRSTSGGLQETQYF
TGTGCCAGCAGGTCTACTAGCGGGGGGCTCCAAGAGACCCAGTACTTC
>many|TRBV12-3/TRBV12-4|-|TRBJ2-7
CASGRFPSGEQYF
TGTGCCAGCGGTAGGTTCCCCTCTGGCGAGCAGTACTTC
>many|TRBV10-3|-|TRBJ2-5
CAISERDEGNQYF
TGTGCCATCAGTGAGCGGGATGAGGGGAACCAGTACTTC
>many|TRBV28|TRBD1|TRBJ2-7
CASSSPGQGMYEQYF
TGTGCCAGCAGTTCCCCCGGACAGGGGATGTACGAGCAGTACTTC
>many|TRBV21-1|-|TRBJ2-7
CASNRFGTESLYEQYF
TGTGCCAGCAACCGTTTCGGGACAGAGTCCTTGTACGAGCAGTACTTC
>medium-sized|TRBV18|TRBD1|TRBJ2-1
CASSPPDRAGVNEQFF
TGTGCCAGCTCACCACCGGACAGGGCCGGGGTGAATGAGCAGTTCTTC
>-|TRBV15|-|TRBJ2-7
CATSSSTTRGLSYEQYF
TGTGCCACCAGCAGCTCCACTACGAGGGGTCTCTCCTACGAGCAGTACTTC
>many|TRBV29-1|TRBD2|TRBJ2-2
CSATGLARTGELFF
TGCAGCGCTACCGGACTAGCTAGGACCGGGGAGCTGTTTTTT
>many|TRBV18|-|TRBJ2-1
CASSPGGEQFF
TGTGCCAGCTCACCGGGGGGTGAGCAGTTCTTC
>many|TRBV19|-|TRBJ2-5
CASSMGSETQYF
TGTGCCAGTAGCATGGGATCGGAGACCCAGTACTTC
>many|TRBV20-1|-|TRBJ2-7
CIVQRASIYEQYF
TGCATTGTTCAGAGGGCCAGTATCTACGAGCAGTACTTC
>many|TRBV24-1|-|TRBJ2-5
CATPAPPETQYF
TGTGCCACCCCAGCGCCACCGGAGACCCAGTACTTC
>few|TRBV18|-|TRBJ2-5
CASSPKETQYF
TGTGCCAGCTCACCTAAAGAGACCCAGTACTTC
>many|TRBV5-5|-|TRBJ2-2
CASRPGPVGELFF
TGTGCCAGCAGACCCGGACCGGTCGGGGAGCTGTTTTTT
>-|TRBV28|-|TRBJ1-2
CASSLVRRWNYGYTF
TGTGCCAGCAGTTTGGTCAGGCGGTGGAACTATGGCTACACCTTC
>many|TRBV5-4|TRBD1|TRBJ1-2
CASTGQGIGYGYTF
TGTGCCAGCACCGGACAGGGGATCGGCTATGGCTACACCTTC
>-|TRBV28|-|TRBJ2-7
CASPFYEQYF
TGTGCCAGCCCTTTTTACGAGCAGTACTTC
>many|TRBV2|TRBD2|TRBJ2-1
CASSGSGLALHEQFF
TGTGCCAGCAGTGGCTCAGGACTAGCTCTCCATGAGCAGTTCTTC
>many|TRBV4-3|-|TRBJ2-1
CASSQRTLTPFNEQFF
TGCGCCAGCAGCCAACGTACCCTCACCCCGTTCAATGAGCAGTTCTTC
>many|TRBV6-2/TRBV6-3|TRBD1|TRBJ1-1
CASRPGTGTEAFF
TGTGCCAGCAGGCCCGGGACAGGGACTGAAGCTTTCTTT
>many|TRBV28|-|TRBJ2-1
CASSSPPNNEQFF
TGTGCCAGCAGTTCCCCCCCCAACAATGAGCAGTTCTTC